This entry features one T cell receptor beta chain sequence. The source of the sample is a study of blood T cell repertoires in COVID-19. Study-level information: Samples of COVID-19 (acute and convalescent) were obtained from the United States, Italy and Spain. T cells, B-cell-depleted T cells, or PBMCs provided the cDNA or gDNA that served as material.

This CDR3 region has 10 residues. The germline V gene has CDR1 GTSNPN and CDR2 SVGIG (reference sequence). V lost 1 base, J lost 9 bases, and 6 bases lay in between. Original processing notes: The assay estimated nucleated cells by amplifying reference gene primers. Measured with immunoSEQ multiplex PCR; TCRdb has only the in-frame clones, and not every one. D and trimming were read from the DNA, whereas the V and J calls and clone size are those reported in that table. The repertoire holds under 75,000 clones, with around 88% as singletons. Sequences were obtained from peripheral blood. The rearrangement uses TRBV30 and TRBJ1-1, with no clear D. The source is a woman older than 75 with active COVID-19. The chain's CDR3 is CAWSAGKAFF. In DNA, the CDR3 is TGTGCCTGGAGTGCGGGGAAAGCTTTCTTT. Drawing the rest from reference TRBV30 and TRBJ1-1, the complete variable domain is SQTIHQWPATLVQPVGSPLSLECTVEGTSNPNLYWYRQAAGRGLQLLFYSVGIGQISSEVPQNLSASRPQDRQFILSSKKLLLSDSGFYLCAWSAGKAFFGQGTRLTVV.